The 4 T cell receptor beta chains reported below all come from one sample, sequenced in a study of long-term antiretroviral therapy in people with HIV. An immunoSEQ assay, version v3.0, was performed at survey level. TCRdb keeps only in-frame clones here, not all; method: immunoSEQ multiplex PCR. This table holds some 28,000 clones, approximately 88% found once. Sequencing used unsorted PBMCs, obtained roughly 2.7 years after starting antiretroviral therapy. Every receptor here comes from a man aged 25 to 40 with HIV.

The chain is built from TRBV5-1 and TRBJ2-7, with D tentatively TRBD1 (5 bases). This CDR3 spans 15 amino acids. Trimming removed 5 bases from V and 0 bases from J, with 15 bases in between. In germline, CDR1 is SGHRS, CDR2 YFSETQ. This CDR3 is CASRPTGVSSYEQYF. CDR3 nucleotide sequence: TGCGCCAGCAGACCCACAGGAGTCAGCTCCTACGAGCAGTACTTC.

J is TRBJ2-5 and V is TRBV28; TRBD2 might be the D (6 bases). The germline V gene encodes CDR1 MDHEN and CDR2 SYDVKM. The CDR3 loop spans 15 amino acids. V lost 3 bases to trimming and J lost 0 bases, with 11 bases between them. The DNA of the CDR3 is TGTGCCAGCAGTTTTGTGGGGAGGAACCAAGAGACCCAGTACTTC. Protein product: CASSFVGRNQETQYF.

The chain joins TRBV27 to TRBJ2-3; D is possibly TRBD1 (6 bases). The V end was cut by 6 bases, the J end by 3 bases, with 16 bases between. The CDR3 totals 15 residues. The germline gives CDR1 MNHEY, CDR2 SMNVEV (reference sequence). The DNA for the CDR3 is TGTGCCAGCAGCCCCAGGGGCACGTCTACAGATACGCAGTATTTT. It specifies CASSPRGTSTDTQYF.

This clone has just a few counts. V gene TRBV7-9 combines with J gene TRBJ2-3; 12 bases map to TRBD2. After removal of 5 bases from V and 2 bases from J, the junction contained 5 bases not matched to a gene. This CDR3 has 16 residues. CDR1 SEHNR and CDR2 FQNEAQ come from the germline V gene (reference sequence). CDR3 DNA sequence: TGTGCCAGCAGCGAGACTAGCGGGGGTAACACAGATACGCAGTATTTT. Translated, it gives CASSETSGGNTDTQYF.